The source of this T cell receptor beta chain is a study of cytomegalovirus exposure and HLA in healthy donors. Study-wide results and limits: In all likelihood, a cluster of highly shared sequence variants was a sequencing artifact. TCR beta V- and J-gene trimming, according to a later analysis, was linked to a missense DCLRE1C variant. According to the study, roughly 160 TCR beta chains were cytomegalovirus-associated. A previous analysis found most TCR beta V segments productive roughly 87% or roughly 30% of the time.

Both 60 Vbeta primers and 13 Jbeta primers went into the PCR. Sequencing used immunoSEQ multiplex PCR; TCRdb keeps in-frame clones, though not all of them. The sample includes fewer than 150,000 clones, about 72% of them seen just once. The V end lost 5 bases, the J end lost 0 bases, and 17 bases lay between the germline ends. CDR3 length: 17 residues. A word on this clone: Its antigen is undetermined.

The source is a man aged 50-59 years in good health and CMV-seropositive. The sequenced material came from PBMCs. The chain carries TRBV23-1 and TRBJ1-5; D is perhaps TRBD1 (6 bases). TRBV23-1 is marked as an open reading frame, function uncertain. CDR3 loop: CASSGFDRLYSNQPQHF. The CDR3, as DNA: TGCGCCAGCAGTGGGTTCGACAGGCTTTATAGCAATCAGCCCCAGCATTTT.